This TCR beta chain was captured in a study of regulatory T cells in long-lasting Graves disease. The study, taken as a whole, reports: TRBV28, TRBJ1-2 and TRBJ2-5 were favored in persistent disease. Lower TCR diversity characterized persistent Graves' patients relative to newly diagnosed patients. In persistent patients, shared public clonotypes (2,741) outnumbered those in new patients (about 890).

A remark on this clonotype: The antigen remains unidentified.

Time point reported: persistent/refractory GD, antithyroid drugs over 5 years with positive TRAb. Generation of the TCR library employed RNA extracted from PBMCs. This CDR3 has 14 amino acids. V lost 3 bases to trimming and J lost 4 bases, with 13 bases between them. CDR1 is SGDLS, CDR2 YYNGEE, per germline. Libraries of TCR beta came from iRepertoire HTBI primers plus Arm-PCR of CDR3 regions. TCRdb re-called the multiplex PCR reads through MiXCR, storing one row per CDR3 protein. The sample yields roughly 490,000 distinct CDR3 sequences, 20% to 25% seen once. This receptor was obtained from a female donor with Graves disease. The specimen was peripheral blood mononuclear cells (PBMCs), collected when the disease was refractory, from a patient treated with antithyroid drugs. The genes are TRBV9 and TRBJ1-2; tentatively, D is TRBD1 (5 bases). The CDR3 region is CASSASGGGYGYTF. As DNA, the CDR3 is TGTGCCAGCAGCGCTTCGGGGGGAGGCTATGGCTACACCTTC.